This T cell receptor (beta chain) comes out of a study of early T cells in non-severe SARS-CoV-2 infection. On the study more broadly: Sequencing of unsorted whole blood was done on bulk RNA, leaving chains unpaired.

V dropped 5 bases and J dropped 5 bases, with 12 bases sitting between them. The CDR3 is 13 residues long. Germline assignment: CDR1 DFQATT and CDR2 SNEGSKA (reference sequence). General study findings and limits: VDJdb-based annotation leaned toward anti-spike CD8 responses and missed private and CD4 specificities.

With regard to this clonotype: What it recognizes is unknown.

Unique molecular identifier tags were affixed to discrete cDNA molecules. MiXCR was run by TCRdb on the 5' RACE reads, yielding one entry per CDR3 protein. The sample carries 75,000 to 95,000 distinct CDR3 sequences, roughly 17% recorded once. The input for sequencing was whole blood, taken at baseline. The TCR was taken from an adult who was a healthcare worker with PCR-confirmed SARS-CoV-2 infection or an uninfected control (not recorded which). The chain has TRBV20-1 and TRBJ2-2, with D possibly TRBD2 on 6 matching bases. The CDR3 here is CSAASLATGELFF. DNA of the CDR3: TGCAGTGCTGCGTCCCTAGCGACCGGGGAGCTGTTTTTT.